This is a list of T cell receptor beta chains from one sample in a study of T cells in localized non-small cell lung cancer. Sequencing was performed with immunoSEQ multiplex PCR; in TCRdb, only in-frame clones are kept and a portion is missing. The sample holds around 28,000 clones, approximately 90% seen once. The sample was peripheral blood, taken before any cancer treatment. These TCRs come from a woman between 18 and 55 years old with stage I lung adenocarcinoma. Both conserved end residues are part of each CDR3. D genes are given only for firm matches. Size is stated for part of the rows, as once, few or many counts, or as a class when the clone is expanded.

TGCGCCAGCAGCCAGGGTGGGGGGGCGATCTATGGCTACACCTTC	CASSQGGGAIYGYTF	NA	TRBJ1-2	NA	TRBV4-1
TGTGCCATCTCATTCCAAGAGACCCAGTACTTC	CAISFQETQYF	once	TRBJ2-5	NA	TRBV18
TGTGCCAGCAGCTGGACCCAGGATGGGACCCAGTACTTC	CASSWTQDGTQYF	NA	TRBJ2-5	NA	TRBV6-5
TGCGCCAGCAGTGATCCGAGGGGACAGGGCTACGAGCAGTACTTC	CASSDPRGQGYEQYF	once	TRBJ2-7	TRBD1	TRBV10-2
TGTGCCAGCCGATCAAGGGGGCGCTTCAATGAGCAGTTCTTC	CASRSRGRFNEQFF	NA	TRBJ2-1	TRBD1	TRBV2
TGTGCCAGCGGCGCTCGAGGAAACACCATATATTTT	CASGARGNTIYF	NA	TRBJ1-3	NA	TRBV6-1
TGTGCCAGCAGCGTGGGAGGGCCCTCGGAGACCCAGTACTTC	CASSVGGPSETQYF	NA	TRBJ2-5	TRBD2	TRBV6-1
TGTGCCAGCAGTGAAAGTCGGGCAGGGATCACTGAAGCTTTCTTT	CASSESRAGITEAFF	NA	TRBJ1-1	NA	TRBV6-1
TGTGCCGGCACAGGGGGCTCTGGAAACACCATATATTTT	CAGTGGSGNTIYF	NA	TRBJ1-3	TRBD1	TRBV30
TGTGCCAGCAGCTTATTTGGCGGACTTATGAACACTGAAGCTTTCTTT	CASSLFGGLMNTEAFF	NA	TRBJ1-1	NA	TRBV7-2
TGTGCCAGCGACACTTCCACAGATACGCAGTATTTT	CASDTSTDTQYF	NA	TRBJ2-3	NA	TRBV6-6
TGCGCCAGCAGCTCGCGGGACAGGGGCCTGGAGACTGAAGCTTTCTTT	CASSSRDRGLETEAFF	NA	TRBJ1-1	TRBD1	TRBV5-1
TGTGCCAGCAGTCCCCCACCGGGACTAGCGGGAGAAGAGACCCAGTACTTC	CASSPPPGLAGEETQYF	NA	TRBJ2-5	TRBD2	TRBV27
TGTGCCACCAGGGTTAATAGCAATCAGCCCCAGCATTTT	CATRVNSNQPQHF	NA	TRBJ1-5	NA	TRBV15
TGTGCCAGCAGCTTAGGGCAGGGGGCAGACAATGAGCAGTTCTTC	CASSLGQGADNEQFF	NA	TRBJ2-1	TRBD1	TRBV7-9
TGTGCCAGTAGTATCGGAGTTTGGCAGAACACTGAAGCTTTCTTT	CASSIGVWQNTEAFF	NA	TRBJ1-1	NA	TRBV19
TGTGCCAGCAGTCCCCAGACAGGACCCTATGGCTACACCTTC	CASSPQTGPYGYTF	NA	TRBJ1-2	NA	TRBV6-5
TGTGCCAGCAGCTTAGTAGGGACTAGAGAGACCGGGGAGCTGTTTTTT	CASSLVGTRETGELFF	NA	TRBJ2-2	TRBD2	TRBV7-2
TGCGCCAGCAGCCAAGTCTACTCCGGGACAGGGACATCAAACACAGATACGCAGTATTTT	CASSQVYSGTGTSNTDTQYF	NA	TRBJ2-3	TRBD1	TRBV4-1
TGTGCCAGTAAGACAGGGCTAAAGAACACCGGGGAGCTGTTTTTT	CASKTGLKNTGELFF	NA	TRBJ2-2	TRBD1	TRBV19
TGTGCCAGCAGCTTTAAGTCCTCCTCTGGGGCCAACGTCCTGACTTTC	CASSFKSSSGANVLTF	NA	TRBJ2-6	NA	TRBV5-8
TGCAGCGTTGAGGGATCTGGGGCCAACGTCCTGACTTTC	CSVEGSGANVLTF	NA	TRBJ2-6	NA	TRBV29-1
TGCAGCGTTGAAATACCGGGACAGAAGTATGAAGCTTTCTTT	CSVEIPGQKYEAFF	NA	TRBJ1-1	TRBD1	TRBV29-1
TGTGCCAGCAGTGAGGGGCAGATCCTTGGCAATCAGCCCCAGCATTTT	CASSEGQILGNQPQHF	NA	TRBJ1-5	NA	TRBV2
TGTGCCAGCAGCTCACCACCCCTCACCACAGATACGCAGTATTTT	CASSSPPLTTDTQYF	few	TRBJ2-3	NA	TRBV9
TGTGCCAGCAGCTTTGGAGGGGGCGCCGGAGATACGCAGTATTTT	CASSFGGGAGDTQYF	NA	TRBJ2-3	NA	TRBV13
TGTGCCAGCGGACCTCGCCAGGGGGAGGTGGACTATGGCTACACCTTC	CASGPRQGEVDYGYTF	NA	TRBJ1-2	TRBD1	TRBV28
TGTGCTAGCAGCTTAAGTGGGGGAAGTTACAATGAGCAGTTCTTC	CASSLSGGSYNEQFF	NA	TRBJ2-1	NA	TRBV7-7
TGTGCCAGCTCACCACTAAAGGTTGGAGCCTCTGGGGCCAACGTCCTGACTTTC	CASSPLKVGASGANVLTF	NA	TRBJ2-6	NA	TRBV18
TGTGCCAGCAGCTTAGGTTTGGCATCGAACACTGAAGCTTTCTTT	CASSLGLASNTEAFF	few	TRBJ1-1	NA	TRBV11-1
TGTGCCAGCAGTTTATGGACAGCCTATGGCTACACCTTC	CASSLWTAYGYTF	NA	TRBJ1-2	NA	TRBV28
TGTGCCAGCAGCCAAGCGGGGACTAGCGGGTCCTACGAGCAGTACTTC	CASSQAGTSGSYEQYF	NA	TRBJ2-7	TRBD2	TRBV14
TGTGCCAGCAGCTCCGGACTAGCGGTCAATGAGCAGTTCTTC	CASSSGLAVNEQFF	NA	TRBJ2-1	TRBD2	TRBV11-1
TGTGCCAGCAGTCCTGCCGGGGACAGGGACTATGGCTACACCTTC	CASSPAGDRDYGYTF	NA	TRBJ1-2	TRBD1	TRBV28
TGTGCCAGCAGTCAACAGGGCTCCCACGGGGGTACGCAGTATTTT	CASSQQGSHGGTQYF	NA	TRBJ2-3	NA	TRBV11-2
TGTGCCAGCAGACCCGCCGGGACAGGTTATTTTAGCGAATACTTC	CASRPAGTGYFSEYF	NA	TRBJ2-7	TRBD1	TRBV6-5
TGTGCCAGCAGTGAATCTTGGAGTTCCGGAAACACCATATATTTT	CASSESWSSGNTIYF	NA	TRBJ1-3	NA	TRBV25-1
TGTGCCAGCTCGCGACAGGGGGCGTGGAATGAGCAGTTCTTC	CASSRQGAWNEQFF	NA	TRBJ2-1	TRBD1	TRBV18
TGTGCCATTGGCTCCGAAAAACTGTTTTTT	CAIGSEKLFF	NA	TRBJ1-4	NA	TRBV19
TGTGCCAGCAGCGAGGGGGGAGGTGAGCAGTTCTTC	CASSEGGGEQFF	NA	TRBJ2-1	NA	TRBV6-1
TGTGCCAGCAGTGATTTGGCCGGGACAGGGGTCGAGCAGTACTTC	CASSDLAGTGVEQYF	NA	TRBJ2-7	TRBD1	TRBV2
TGTGCCAGCAGCTCCGAATGGGGGGGCGCTGAAGCTTTCTTT	CASSSEWGGAEAFF	NA	TRBJ1-1	NA	TRBV7-6
TGCAGCGTTGAAAGAGGACAGGGGTATGGCTACACCTTC	CSVERGQGYGYTF	NA	TRBJ1-2	TRBD1	TRBV29-1
TGTGCCAGCAGCTTAGCGAGACAGGGTCGCGGCTACACCTTC	CASSLARQGRGYTF	NA	TRBJ1-2	TRBD1	TRBV7-2